This record concerns one T cell receptor beta chain sequence. The CDR3 is made up of 15 amino acids. Germline CDR1 and CDR2: MNHNY and SVGAGI (reference sequence). V shed 6 bases and J 5 bases; nucleotides not matched to a gene: 10. Sequencing was performed with immunoSEQ multiplex PCR; in TCRdb, only in-frame clones are kept and a portion is missing. The data contain about 68,000 clones, approximately 80% of them singletons. The source of the sample is a study of blood T cell repertoires in COVID-19. Study-wide context: Acute and convalescent COVID-19 specimens originated in the United States, Italy and Spain.

J is TRBJ2-3 and V is TRBV6-6; 8 bases fit TRBD2. Sample: peripheral blood. The TCR comes from a man older than 75 with acute or convalescent COVID-19. The CDR3 loop reads CASRERERVIDTQYF. In nucleotides, the CDR3 is TGTGCCAGCAGAGAGCGGGAGAGGGTAATAGATACGCAGTATTTT.